Below are 4 T cell receptor beta chains sequenced from a single sample in a study of blood T cell repertoires in COVID-19. Using immunoSEQ multiplex PCR, the repertoire was profiled, and TCRdb retains in-frame clones only, with some absent. The top ten clones hold around 4.8% of a sample with 200,000 to 250,000 clones, approximately 90% of them seen once. The sample comprised peripheral blood. The source is a woman aged 40 to 50 with acute or convalescent COVID-19.

DNA of the CDR3: TGTGCCACCAGCAGAGGGACGACAGGGAAGAACACTGAAGCTTTCTTT. Its translation: CATSRGTTGKNTEAFF. This sequence joins TRBV15 and TRBJ1-1; the match to TRBD1 covers 7 bases. Germline trimming cut 1 base from V and 1 base from J; bases unmatched to any gene: 6. This CDR3 has 16 residues. Germline CDR1 and CDR2: LNHNV and YYDKDF (reference sequence).

The V gene is TRBV9, the J gene TRBJ1-3; TRBD1 is a possible D gene (6 bases). CDR3 length equals 17 residues. Germline lookup yields CDR1 SGDLS and CDR2 YYNGEE. V dropped 4 bases and J dropped 0 bases, with 17 bases sitting between them. The CDR3 loop is CASSSPKGTLSGNTIYF. In DNA form, the CDR3 reads TGTGCCAGCAGCTCCCCTAAGGGGACACTCTCTGGAAACACCATATATTTT.

The chain employs TRBV2 and TRBJ1-6; tentatively, D is TRBD1 (6 bases). CDR1 is SNHLY and CDR2 is FYNNEI in the germline V gene. V was trimmed by 5 bases and J by 7 bases, leaving 12 bases between them. The length of the CDR3 is 14 residues. The CDR3 loop is CASSTRGPNSPLHF. CDR3 sequence (DNA): TGTGCCAGCAGTACCAGGGGCCCGAATTCACCCCTCCACTTT.

The chain couples TRBV11-2 to TRBJ1-1; D is uncertain. CDR1 and CDR2 from the germline V gene are SGHAT and FQNNGV. Trimming left V 3 bases short and J 3 bases short, with 8 bases between. This CDR3 is 13 amino acids long. The CDR3 is CASSFWRYTEAFF. CDR3 DNA: TGTGCCAGCAGCTTCTGGCGGTACACTGAAGCTTTCTTT.